This TCR beta chain emerged from a study of T cells in Graves' hyperthyroidism and ophthalmopathy. PBMCs came from 7.5 to 10 ml fresh peripheral blood. This clonotype was seen ten or more times. The V gene's germline CDR1 is DFQATT and CDR2 SNEGSKA (reference sequence). V was trimmed by 0 bases and J by 0 bases, leaving 9 bases between them. The CDR3 has 14 residues. RNA transcripts yielded amplified TCR beta CDR3 regions. Using the HTBI primer set, a first-round RT-PCR was run on the TCR CDR3. In TCRdb, the multiplex PCR reads were re-called with MiXCR into one record per CDR3 protein. The table has hundreds of thousands of distinct CDR3 sequences, around 13% seen once; the top ten hold about 37%.

V gene TRBV20-1 combines with J gene TRBJ2-7; no clear D. The sequenced material came from blood. The sequence derives from a woman aged 40 to 50 with Graves' ophthalmopathy. CDR3 loop: CSARDWRNSYEQYF. The DNA of the CDR3 is TGCAGTGCTAGAGATTGGCGCAACTCCTACGAGCAGTACTTC.